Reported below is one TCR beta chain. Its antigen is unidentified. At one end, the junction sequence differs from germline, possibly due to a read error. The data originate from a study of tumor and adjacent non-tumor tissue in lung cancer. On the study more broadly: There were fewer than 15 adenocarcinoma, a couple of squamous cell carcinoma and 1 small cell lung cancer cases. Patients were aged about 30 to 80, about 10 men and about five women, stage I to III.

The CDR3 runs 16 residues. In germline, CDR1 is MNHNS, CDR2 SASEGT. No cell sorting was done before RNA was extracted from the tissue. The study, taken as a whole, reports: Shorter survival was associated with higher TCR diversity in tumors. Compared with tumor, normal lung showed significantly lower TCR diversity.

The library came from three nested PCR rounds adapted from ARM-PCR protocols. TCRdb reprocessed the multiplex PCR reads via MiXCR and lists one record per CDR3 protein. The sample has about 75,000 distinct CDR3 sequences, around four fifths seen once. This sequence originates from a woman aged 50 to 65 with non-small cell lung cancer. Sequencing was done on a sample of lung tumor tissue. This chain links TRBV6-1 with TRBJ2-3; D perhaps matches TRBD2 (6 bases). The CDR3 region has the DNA TGTGCCAACAGTGAAAGAGCGGGCGGTAGCATAGATACGCAGTATTTT. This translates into CANSERAGGSIDTQYF.